This T cell receptor (beta chain) is from a study of shared clonotypes between healthy human individuals. The naive CD8 fraction comprised CD45RO-negative cells positively selected for CCR7 and excluded terminally differentiated effector memory CD45RA+ cells. Sequencing used immunoSEQ multiplex PCR; TCRdb keeps in-frame clones, though not all of them. Of about 2 million clones listed, 85% to 95% are singletons. The sample comprised naive CD8+ T cells sorted from blood. This TCR came from a man younger than 30 in good health.

CDR3 in amino acids: CASSLLLALAKNIQYF. Written as DNA, the CDR3 is TGTGCCAGCAGCTTGCTGTTAGCGTTAGCCAAAAACATTCAGTACTTC. V is TRBV5-6 and J is TRBJ2-4, with a weak D call TRBD2 (5 bases). Trimming took 1 base from V and 0 from J, leaving 11 bases between them. Germline CDR1 SGHDT, CDR2 YYEEEE. The CDR3 is 16 residues long.